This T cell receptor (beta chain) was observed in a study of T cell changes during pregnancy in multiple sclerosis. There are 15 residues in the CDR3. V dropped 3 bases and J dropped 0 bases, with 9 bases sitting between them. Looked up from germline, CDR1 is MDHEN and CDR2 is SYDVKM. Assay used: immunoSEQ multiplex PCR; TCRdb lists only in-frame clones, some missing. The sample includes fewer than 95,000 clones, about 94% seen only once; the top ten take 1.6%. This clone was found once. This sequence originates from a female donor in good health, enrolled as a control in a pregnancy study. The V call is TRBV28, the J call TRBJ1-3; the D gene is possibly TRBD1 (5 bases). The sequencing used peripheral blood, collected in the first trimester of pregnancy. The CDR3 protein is CASSFRDFSGNTIYF. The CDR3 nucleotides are TGTGCCAGCAGTTTCAGGGATTTCTCTGGAAACACCATATATTTT.